This TCR beta chain was observed in a study of control samples from healthy donors and cancer patients. Profiling relied on immunoSEQ multiplex PCR, and the TCRdb table lists in-frame clones only, not all of them. The sample carries approximately 100,000 clones, approximately 86% recorded once. The TCR was taken from a man between 25 and 39 years old in good health. The sample taken for sequencing was blood.

The CDR3 DNA follows: TGTGCCAGCTCACCAGAGCGAGATCAGCCCCAGCATTTT. Its protein product is CASSPERDQPQHF. The chain combines TRBV18 with TRBJ1-5, with unresolved D. Germline assignment: CDR1 KGHSH and CDR2 LQKENI. V gave up 2 bases and J gave up 5 bases, with 7 bases separating them. This CDR3 has 13 residues.